This is a list of T cell receptor beta chains from one sample in a study of human T cells and chemical hapten exposure. TCRdb recomputed calls from the RACE reads with MiXCR, one row per CDR3 protein. The top ten hold approximately 4.6% of the sample, which has roughly 80,000 distinct CDR3 sequences, 14% seen once. The sample in question was whole blood, obtained in connection with sensitization to the hapten diphenylcyclopropenone (DPC). These receptors were taken from a woman aged 50 to 65 with alopecia areata. Some clones in this sample may be carry-over from other donors' samples. Both conserved end residues are part of each CDR3. The D gene is left open where the match is weak. Clone size, where shown, is once, few, many, or a class for clones that have expanded.

CASSPRRGSGSITYNEQFF,TGTGCCAGCAGCCCTAGGAGGGGCAGCGGGAGTATAACCTACAATGAGCAGTTCTTC,TRBD2,TRBV7-8,TRBJ2-1,many
CASSPRTGGNSPLHF,TGTGCCAGCAGCCCCCGGACAGGGGGAAATTCACCCCTCCACTTT,TRBD1,TRBV5-4,TRBJ1-6,NA
CAWSGLAVNTGELFF,TGTGCCTGGAGCGGGCTAGCGGTAAACACCGGGGAGCTGTTTTTT,TRBD2,TRBV30,TRBJ2-2,few
CASSNGLQGGTGELFF,TGTGCCAGTAGTAACGGATTACAGGGAGGCACCGGGGAGCTGTTTTTT,NA,TRBV19,TRBJ2-2,NA
CAIKGSTEAFF,TGTGCCATCAAAGGGAGCACTGAAGCTTTCTTT,NA,TRBV10-3,TRBJ1-1,once
CSARDLGDKRYYGYTF,TGCAGTGCTAGAGATCTGGGGGACAAAAGATACTATGGCTACACCTTC,NA,TRBV20-1,TRBJ1-2,NA
CASSLALQGARTGELFF,TGTGCCAGCAGCTTAGCGCTTCAGGGGGCGAGGACCGGGGAGCTGTTTTTT,TRBD1,TRBV7-8,TRBJ2-2,NA
CASREAGGRYEQYF,TGTGCCAGCAGAGAAGCGGGAGGGAGGTACGAGCAGTACTTC,TRBD2,TRBV25-1,TRBJ2-7,few
CASSNGQGDTGELFF,TGTGCCAGCAGTAACGGACAGGGGGACACCGGGGAGCTGTTTTTT,TRBD1,TRBV2,TRBJ2-2,few
CASSLYREEGYTF,TGCGCCAGCAGCCTTTACAGGGAAGAAGGCTACACCTTC,NA,TRBV4-1,TRBJ1-2,NA
CSARKGYEQYF,TGCAGTGCTAGGAAGGGTTACGAGCAGTACTTC,NA,TRBV20-1,TRBJ2-7,NA
CAWSLGGTGGTEAFF,TGTGCCTGGAGCCTCGGCGGGACAGGGGGCACTGAAGCTTTCTTT,TRBD1,TRBV30,TRBJ1-1,few
CASSYGQGYTDTQYF,TGTGCCAGCAGCTATGGACAGGGTTACACAGATACGCAGTATTTT,TRBD1,TRBV6-5,TRBJ2-3,once
CASSPQDYEQYF,TGTGCCAGCAGTCCCCAGGACTACGAGCAGTACTTC,NA,TRBV6-6,TRBJ2-7,NA
CSVRGTDQETQYF,TGCAGCGTAAGAGGGACAGACCAAGAGACCCAGTACTTC,TRBD1,TRBV29-1,TRBJ2-5,few
CSVDVSGSSYEQYF,TGCAGCGTTGACGTCTCCGGGAGCTCCTACGAGCAGTACTTC,NA,TRBV29-1,TRBJ2-7,NA
CASSRTSGSYEQYF,TGTGCCAGCAGCAGGACTAGCGGATCCTACGAGCAGTACTTC,TRBD2,TRBV6-2/TRBV6-3,TRBJ2-7,NA
CSVDLQTYEQYF,TGCAGCGTTGATCTACAGACCTACGAGCAGTACTTC,NA,TRBV29-1,TRBJ2-7,few
CASSPGLAGGTDTQYF,TGTGCCAGCAGCCCGGGACTAGCGGGAGGTACAGATACGCAGTATTTT,TRBD2,TRBV3-1,TRBJ2-3,NA
CSAKTGYEKLFF,TGCAGTGCCAAGACAGGGTATGAAAAACTGTTTTTT,TRBD1,TRBV20-1,TRBJ1-4,NA
CASSPTANYGYTF,TGTGCCAGCAGTCCAACAGCTAACTATGGCTACACCTTC,NA,TRBV6-5,TRBJ1-2,NA
CASSYSSGEENQPQHF,TGTGCCAGCAGTTACTCGAGTGGGGAGGAAAATCAGCCCCAGCATTTT,NA,TRBV6-6,TRBJ1-5,few
CASSLVPSGRDYEQYF,TGCGCCAGCAGCTTGGTACCTAGCGGGAGGGACTACGAGCAGTACTTC,TRBD2,TRBV5-1,TRBJ2-7,many
CASSVNRDRGETQYF,TGTGCCAGCAGCGTAAACCGGGACAGGGGGGAGACCCAGTACTTC,TRBD1,TRBV7-8,TRBJ2-5,NA
CSVEGGHNQPQHF,TGCAGCGTTGAGGGGGGCCACAATCAGCCCCAGCATTTT,NA,TRBV29-1,TRBJ1-5,NA
CASKMGETQYF,TGTGCCAGCAAAATGGGGGAGACCCAGTACTTC,NA,TRBV2,TRBJ2-5,NA
CAISESTGRGEETQYF,TGTGCCATCAGTGAGTCGACCGGACGCGGGGAAGAGACCCAGTACTTC,NA,TRBV10-3,TRBJ2-5,few
CSAPGTGNYEQYF,TGCAGTGCTCCCGGGACGGGCAACTACGAGCAGTACTTC,NA,TRBV20-1,TRBJ2-7,few
CAWSVQGTYSPLHF,TGTGCCTGGAGTGTCCAGGGGACGTATTCACCCCTCCACTTT,NA,TRBV30,TRBJ1-6,few